The 31 T cell receptor beta chains in this list originate from one sample, sequenced in a study of blood T cells in healthy people across ages. The second PCR ran about 6 to 11 cycles with a sample-barcoded 5' primer and J-beta primers. TCRdb processed the 5' RACE reads anew with MiXCR; each CDR3 protein has one entry. The table shows 550,000 to 600,000 distinct CDR3 sequences, with roughly 43% occurring only once. The sequenced sample consisted of blood. These TCRs come from a man at least 80 years old in good health.

This clonotype is a singleton in its sample. The junction shows a germline mismatch at one end, possibly a read error. The gene calls are TRBV7-2 and TRBJ2-3; D is perhaps TRBD1 or TRBD2 (5 bases each). Germline assignment: CDR1 SGHTA and CDR2 FQGNSA. This CDR3 contains 15 residues. CDR3: CASSLVGPSIDTQYF. CDR3 nucleotides: TGTGCCAGCAGCTTAGTGGGACCAAGCATAGATACGCAGTATTTT.

The rearrangement links TRBV20-1 to TRBJ1-2, with D possibly matching TRBD1 (6 bases). The CDR3 has 14 residues. Between the trimmed V and J ends, which lost 1 base and 8 bases, there was a span of 17 bases. Germline values: CDR1 DFQATT, CDR2 SNEGSKA (reference sequence). The CDR3 DNA reads TGCAGTGCTAGAGGAGGGGGGAGAATGCGAGGCTACACCTTC. Encoded protein: CSARGGGRMRGYTF.

The CDR3 region has the DNA TGTGCCAGCAGCTTGACAGGGGGCCTTTCCCACGAGCAGTACTTC. Its translation: CASSLTGGLSHEQYF. The V gene is TRBV6-5, the J gene TRBJ2-4; 10 positions match TRBD1. The J call may be in error: the DNA end matches TRBJ2-7 better. Germline V CDR1 and CDR2: MNHEY, SVGAGI. This CDR3 is built from 15 residues.

J is TRBJ2-7 and V is TRBV7-6; 10 bases align to TRBD2. CDR1 and CDR2 from the germline V gene are SGHVS and FNYEAQ. V lost 4 bases to trimming and J lost 5 bases; unmatched junction nucleotides: 11. The CDR3 is 16 residues long. CDR3 nucleotides: TGTGCCAGCAGCTCTACCCTAGCGGGAGCTCATAACGAGCAGTACTTC. Encoded protein: CASSSTLAGAHNEQYF.

The chain has TRBV7-9 and TRBJ2-3, with D perhaps matching TRBD2 (6 bases). CDR1 is SEHNR, CDR2 FQNEAQ, per germline (reference sequence). This CDR3 has 15 amino acids. V lost 2 bases and J lost 2, with 11 bases in between. CDR3 coding DNA: TGTGCCAGCAGCTTATTTGGGACTTTCACAGATACGCAGTATTTT. It is translated as CASSLFGTFTDTQYF.

Details on this clonotype: This may arise from a read error, as a much more abundant clone is one base away. V and J are TRBV7-9 and TRBJ1-2; D is unresolved. The CDR3 loop spans 13 amino acids. V was clipped by 6 bases and J by 6 bases, with 14 bases between them. Germline-derived CDR1 and CDR2 are SEHNR and FQNEAQ (reference sequence). CDR3 sequence (DNA): TGTGCCAGCAGGCAGTCTTCTGGCCATGGCTACACCTTC. It is translated as CASRQSSGHGYTF.

The genes are TRBV4-3 and TRBJ2-1, with 13 bases fitting TRBD2. There are 18 residues in the CDR3. J lost 5 bases, V lost 0 bases, and 7 bases had no gene match. Germline loops: CDR1 LGHNA, CDR2 YSLEER. CDR3 sequence reads: CASSQDSWTSGRNNEQFF. CDR3 DNA: TGCGCCAGCAGCCAAGATAGCTGGACTAGCGGGAGAAACAATGAGCAGTTCTTC.

This clonotype has just a few counts. Here the CDR3 reads CASGTLPGQGYEQYF. The CDR3, as DNA: TGTGCCAGCGGAACCCTGCCGGGACAGGGCTACGAGCAGTACTTC. V is TRBV3-1 and J is TRBJ2-7; 9 nucleotides match TRBD1. Germline CDR1 is LGHDT and CDR2 is YNNKEL (reference sequence). This CDR3 region has 15 residues. V was pared by 8 bases and J by 3 bases, with 11 bases of the junction left unmatched.

This clonotype showed up many times. V usage is TRBV12-3 or TRBV12-4 and J usage is TRBJ2-5; weak D call: TRBD1 (6 bases). The germline V and J ends were trimmed by 7 bases and 5 bases, with 14 bases remaining between them. The CDR3 runs to 13 residues. CDR3 DNA: TGTGCCAGCACCACCCAGGGGATGGAGACCCAGTACTTC. This sequence encodes CASTTQGMETQYF.

This chain links TRBV5-1 with TRBJ2-2; 9 bases fit TRBD1. Germline CDR1 reads SGHRS; CDR2 reads YFSETQ. V was pared by 1 base and J by 7 bases, with 5 bases of the junction left unmatched. The CDR3 consists of 15 residues. This CDR3 is CASSLSQGAVGELFF. In nucleotides, the CDR3 is TGCGCCAGCAGCTTGTCACAGGGGGCTGTCGGGGAGCTGTTTTTT.

V usage is TRBV20-1 and J usage is TRBJ2-2; the D call may be TRBD1 or TRBD2 (5 bases each). V lost 0 bases to trimming and J lost 7 bases, with 21 bases between them. The germline V gene encodes CDR1 DFQATT and CDR2 SNEGSKA (reference sequence). The CDR3 contains 17 residues. CDR3: CSARDQGSAGRDGELFF. DNA of the CDR3: TGCAGTGCTAGAGATCAGGGTTCGGCGGGCCGCGACGGGGAGCTGTTTTTT.

The gene calls are TRBV20-1 and TRBJ1-5; D unresolved. V lost 2 bases and J 1 base, leaving 15 bases between the germline ends. Germline V lookup: CDR1 DFQATT, CDR2 SNEGSKA (reference sequence). The CDR3 loop spans 16 amino acids. This CDR3 reads CSARSRHLGSNQPQHF. CDR3 sequence (DNA): TGCAGTGCTAGATCCCGTCACCTTGGGAGCAATCAGCCCCAGCATTTT.

To note about this clonotype: A clone one base away is much larger, so this may be a read error. The rearrangement joins TRBV6-5 to TRBJ1-2; no reliable D call. The CDR3 is 12 amino acids. The V end was cut by 11 bases, the J end by 2 bases, with 12 bases between. Germline V gene data show CDR1 as MNHEY and CDR2 as SVGAGI. CDR3: CAAHRGNYGYTF. For the CDR3, the DNA is TGTGCCGCGCACCGAGGAAACTATGGCTACACCTTC.

This clonotype was picked up a small number of times. The genes are TRBV5-1 and TRBJ2-5; 9 bases line up with TRBD2. The germline gives CDR1 SGHRS, CDR2 YFSETQ. CDR3 size: 16 residues. The trim removed 0 bases at V and 2 bases at J, leaving 5 bases unmatched. The DNA for the CDR3 is TGCGCCAGCAGCTTGGTGCCAGCGGGGGGTCAAGAGACCCAGTACTTC. Translation gives CASSLVPAGGQETQYF.

V usage is TRBV6-2 or TRBV6-3 and J usage is TRBJ2-2; unclear D gene. This CDR3 comprises 14 residues. V shed 6 bases and J shed 4 bases, with 12 bases lying between them. Per the germline V gene, CDR1 is MNHEY and CDR2 is SVGEGT. The CDR3 protein is CASSQNRVTGELFF. The CDR3 bases are TGTGCCAGCAGCCAAAACAGAGTCACCGGGGAGCTGTTTTTT.

This chain connects TRBV12-3 or TRBV12-4 to TRBJ2-1, with 10 bases fitting TRBD1. This CDR3 spans 15 amino acids. Trimming removed 4 bases from V and 7 bases from J; junction bases left unmatched: 7. The DNA of the CDR3 is TGTGCCAGCAGTTCGCGGGACAGGGGTTGGAATGAGCAGTTCTTC. Its translation is CASSSRDRGWNEQFF.

This rearrangement joins TRBV11-2 to TRBJ2-1; TRBD2 is a possible D gene (6 bases). Trimming stripped 2 bases from V and 9 bases from J, with 23 bases between. In germline, CDR1 is SGHAT, CDR2 FQNNGV. The length of the CDR3 is 17 residues. CDR3 bases: TGTGCCAGCAGCTTATCACCATCCGGGACTCGACTGAGTGAGCAGTTCTTC. It translates to CASSLSPSGTRLSEQFF.

The rearrangement links TRBV29-1 to TRBJ1-6, with D unclear. The CDR3 sequence is 13 residues long. V gave up 6 bases and J gave up 5 bases, with 11 bases separating them. Germline values: CDR1 SQVTM, CDR2 ANQGSEA. CDR3 in amino acids: CSVRATDNSPLHF. CDR3 nucleotide sequence: TGCAGCGTCCGGGCCACTGATAATTCACCCCTCCACTTT.

With respect to this clonotype: The germline gene is not matched at one end of the junction; a read error may be the cause. V is TRBV10-3 and J is TRBJ2-1, with 7 bases fitting TRBD1. The CDR3 is 13 amino acids. Germline V gives CDR1 ENHRY, CDR2 SYGVKD. CDR3 nucleotide sequence: TGTGCCATCAGACAGGGGCCGGCCAATGTGCAGTTCTTC. As protein: CAIRQGPANVQFF.

In the case of this clonotype: A read error is possible here, since a much larger clone lies one base away. The genes are TRBV6-5 and TRBJ2-7; D possibly matches TRBD1 or TRBD2 (5 bases each). CDR1 and CDR2 (germline): MNHEY, SVGAGI. V lost 5 bases, J lost 2 bases, and 13 bases lay in between. The CDR3 length is 14 residues. CDR3 sequence: CASSDSGRAYEQYF. The DNA for the CDR3 is TGTGCCAGCAGTGACAGTGGGAGAGCCTACGAGCAGTACTTC.

In this sample, this clonotype turned up a few times. This rearrangement joins TRBV6-2 or TRBV6-3 to TRBJ2-2; D call uncertain. This CDR3 is 19 amino acids long. Per germline, CDR1 MNHEY and CDR2 SVGEGT. Trimming shortened V by 0 bases and J by 2 bases, and 19 bases separated the two germline ends. CDR3 loop: CASSYSLVLTGSNTGELFF. For the CDR3, the DNA is TGTGCCAGCAGTTACTCCCTCGTACTGACCGGATCTAACACCGGGGAGCTGTTTTTT.

This clonotype was counted a few times. The V and J genes are TRBV5-1 and TRBJ1-5, with 8 positions matching TRBD1. Germline assignment: CDR1 SGHRS and CDR2 YFSETQ. The CDR3 loop spans 13 amino acids. J was trimmed by 6 bases and V by 2 bases; bases with no gene match: 1. This CDR3 reads CASSFTGGQPQHF. The CDR3 DNA reads as TGCGCCAGCAGCTTTACAGGGGGTCAGCCCCAGCATTTT.

The chain recombines TRBV6-2 or TRBV6-3 with TRBJ2-6, with D possibly matching TRBD1 (5 bases). Trimming took off 6 bases at V and 0 bases at J, with 12 bases between the two ends. This CDR3 region has 16 residues. Germline V gene data show CDR1 as MNHEY and CDR2 as SVGEGT. CDR3 DNA: TGTGCCAGCAGACCGACAGAACCCTCTGGGGCCAACGTCCTGACTTTC. Amino acids: CASRPTEPSGANVLTF.

The V call is TRBV20-1, the J call TRBJ1-6, with D hard to call. This CDR3 comprises 11 residues. Trimming removed 5 bases from V and 9 bases from J, with 8 bases in between. Looked up from germline, CDR1 is DFQATT and CDR2 is SNEGSKA (reference sequence). CDR3 sequence reads: CSAPGPSPLHF. CDR3 sequence (DNA): TGCAGTGCTCCCGGCCCTTCACCCCTCCACTTT.

Points on this clonotype: Given a much more abundant clone one base away, this may be a read error. The V and J genes are TRBV6-6 and TRBJ2-6, with 11 nucleotides matching TRBD2. Germline CDR1 and CDR2: MNHNY and SVGAGI (reference sequence). This CDR3 region has 17 residues. CDR3 sequence (DNA): TGTGCCAGCATTTACTCGGAATTCATAGCGGGAGGGCACGTCCTGACTTTC. Translated, it gives CASIYSEFIAGGHVLTF.

This clonotype was recorded once. CDR3 sequence reads: CASSEREGRVNQPQHF. CDR3 in DNA: TGTGCCAGCAGTGAGAGGGAAGGGCGGGTCAATCAGCCCCAGCATTTT. The rearrangement joins TRBV2 to TRBJ1-5, with no clear D. V lost 3 bases and J lost 3, with 15 bases in between. Germline CDR1 reads SNHLY; CDR2 reads FYNNEI. This CDR3 contains 16 residues.

The rearrangement joins TRBV7-6 to TRBJ1-2, with 7 bases identical to TRBD1. With 5 bases clipped from V and 2 bases from J, the junction kept 5 bases outside the gene matches. The CDR3 runs 14 residues. In germline, CDR1 is SGHVS, CDR2 FNYEAQ. CDR3 residues: CASSPQTGNYGYTF. CDR3 nucleotides: TGTGCCAGCAGCCCGCAGACAGGGAACTATGGCTACACCTTC.

The chain is built from TRBV5-5 and TRBJ2-7; 8 bases match TRBD1. The V gene's germline CDR1 is SGHKS and CDR2 YYEKEE (reference sequence). The ends lost 4 bases at V and 3 bases at J; junction bases unmatched: 6. The CDR3 has 14 amino acids. CDR3: CASSPGQGYYEQYF. In nucleotides, the CDR3 is TGTGCCAGCAGCCCCGGACAGGGTTACTACGAGCAGTACTTC.

The sample holds a few counts of this clonotype. The chain carries TRBV7-3 and TRBJ2-3, with a weak D call TRBD1 (5 bases). The germline V gene has CDR1 SGHTA and CDR2 FQGTGA. The ends were cut back, 5 bases at V and 0 bases at J, with 9 bases in the middle. The CDR3 loop spans 14 amino acids. The CDR3 spells CASSPDISTDTQYF. CDR3 bases: TGTGCCAGCAGCCCGGACATAAGCACAGATACGCAGTATTTT.

V gene TRBV10-3 combines with J gene TRBJ2-2; possibly TRBD2 for D (5 bases). The germline gives CDR1 ENHRY, CDR2 SYGVKD. CDR3 length: 15 residues. V lost 0 bases and J lost 5, with 10 bases in between. CDR3 loop: CAISESIGGTGELFF. The CDR3 DNA reads as TGTGCCATCAGTGAGTCAATCGGAGGAACCGGGGAGCTGTTTTTT.

In this sample, this clonotype turned up many times. The chain carries TRBV3-1 and TRBJ2-5; the match to TRBD1 covers 9 bases. Unmatched junction bases numbered 7, after V lost 1 base and J lost 4 bases. The CDR3 extends over 16 amino acids. Germline V gives CDR1 LGHDT, CDR2 YNNKEL (reference sequence). This CDR3 reads CASSQAGTGLRETQYF. In DNA form, the CDR3 reads TGTGCCAGCAGCCAAGCCGGGACAGGGCTAAGAGAGACCCAGTACTTC.